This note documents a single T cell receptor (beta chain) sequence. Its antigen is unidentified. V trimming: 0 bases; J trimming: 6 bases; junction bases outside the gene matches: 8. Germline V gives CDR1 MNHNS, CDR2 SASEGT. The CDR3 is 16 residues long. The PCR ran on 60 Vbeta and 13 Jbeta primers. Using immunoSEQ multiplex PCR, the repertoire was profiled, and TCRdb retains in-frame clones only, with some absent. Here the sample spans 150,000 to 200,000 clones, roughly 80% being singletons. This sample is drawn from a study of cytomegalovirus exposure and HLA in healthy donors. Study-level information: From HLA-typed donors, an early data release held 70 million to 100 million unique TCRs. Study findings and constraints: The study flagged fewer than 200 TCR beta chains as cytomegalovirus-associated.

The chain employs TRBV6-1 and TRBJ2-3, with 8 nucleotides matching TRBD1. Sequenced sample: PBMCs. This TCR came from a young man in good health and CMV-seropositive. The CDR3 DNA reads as TGTGCCAGCAGTGAAGCCAGGGGGCTGGGTGGGGATACGCAGTATTTT. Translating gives CASSEARGLGGDTQYF.